This T cell receptor (beta chain) was sequenced in a study of cytomegalovirus exposure and HLA in healthy donors. The wider study: One earlier analysis, a look at about 179 million T cells, found some 120 million unique TCR beta sequences. Study-level points and caveats: Later work showed greater clonal expansion in HLA-associated TCR beta chains than in equally common others.

PCR primers comprised 60 Vbeta and 13 Jbeta primers. Per the original methods: Around 10 million shared chains were among roughly 81 million unique TCR beta chains counted in a later analysis. Produced via immunoSEQ multiplex PCR; TCRdb's table is partial and in-frame only. V and J calls and clone size are as listed in that table; D and trimming were resolved from the DNA. The data hold 200,000 or so clones, with more than 65% observed a single time. On this clone itself: Its antigen remains unidentified.

The CDR3 runs to 15 residues. Germline V lookup: CDR1 SGHVS, CDR2 FNYEAQ. The V end was cut by 6 bases, the J end by 4 bases, with 15 bases between. What was sequenced was PBMCs. The chain has TRBV7-6 and TRBJ2-2; tentative D call: TRBD1 (6 bases). This receptor was obtained from a woman in her 30s in good health and CMV-seropositive. CDR3 in amino acids: CASSPMGAATGELFF. The CDR3 DNA sequence: TGTGCCAGCAGTCCTATGGGGGCGGCCACCGGGGAGCTGTTTTTT.